These 27 T cell receptor beta chains were all obtained from the same sample, sequenced in a study of CD8+ T cells in alopecia areata. Indicated treatment: oral pan-JAK inhibitor, 5-10 mg twice daily. Reverse transcribed after extraction, RNA yielded cDNA as the sequencing template. The data were produced by immunoSEQ multiplex PCR, yet TCRdb's version contains in-frame clones alone and is incomplete. The sample comprises some 100,000 clones, roughly 60% of which are singletons, and around 30% rests with the top ten. The specimen comprised CD8+ T cells sorted from blood, sampled at week 4, from a patient treated with tofacitinib. These receptors were taken from a human donor with alopecia areata.

With respect to this clone: This specimen includes other DNA sequences encoding the same CDR3. The rearrangement uses TRBV30 and TRBJ2-7, with 9 nucleotides matching TRBD1. V was clipped by 0 bases and J by 2 bases; unmatched bases: 2. This CDR3 has 14 residues. Germline V gives CDR1 GTSNPN, CDR2 SVGIG (reference sequence). DNA of the CDR3: TGTGCCTGGAGTGTAGGGACAGGGACCTACGAGCAGTACTTC. Translated, it gives CAWSVGTGTYEQYF.

This sequence joins TRBV2 and TRBJ2-7; D is ambiguous. The germline gives CDR1 SNHLY, CDR2 FYNNEI. The CDR3 has 14 amino acids. The V and J ends lost 0 bases and 2 bases respectively, with 8 bases between them. The CDR3 reads CASSEAHQAYEQYF. The CDR3 DNA reads TGTGCCAGCAGTGAAGCGCATCAGGCCTACGAGCAGTACTTC.

In its sample, this clone was seen a few times. The chain is built from TRBV7-9 and TRBJ1-2; possible D gene TRBD1, 5 bases. Trimming took off 5 bases at V and 5 bases at J, with 21 bases between the two ends. This CDR3 region has 16 residues. The germline gives CDR1 SEHNR, CDR2 FQNEAQ (reference sequence). In DNA form, the CDR3 reads TGTGCCAGCAGCGGGCCGGGGCACGGAGTTCTGTATGGCTACACCTTC. Protein: CASSGPGHGVLYGYTF. Full variable domain (rest looked up from reference TRBV7-9 and TRBJ1-2): DTGVSQNPRHKITKRGQNVTFRCDPISEHNRLYWYRQTLGQGPEFLTYFQNEAQLEKSRLLSDRFSAERPKGSFSTLEIQRTEQGDSAMYLCASSGPGHGVLYGYTFGSGTRLTVV.

This clone was observed a handful of times. Written as DNA, the CDR3 is TGTGCCCGCAATGAGTTAGGGGGATCTAGCACAGATACGCAGTATTTT. Protein product: CARNELGGSSTDTQYF. The rearrangement uses TRBV7-9 and TRBJ2-3, with a possible D match to TRBD1 (6 bases). The CDR3 runs 16 residues. The V gene's germline CDR1 is SEHNR and CDR2 FQNEAQ (reference sequence). V was trimmed by 11 bases and J by 0 bases, leaving 21 bases between them.

The chain links TRBV5-6 to TRBJ1-1; D gene unclear. Germline CDR1 and CDR2: SGHDT and YYEEEE. Trimming removed 3 bases at V and 5 bases at J, with 20 bases between. This CDR3 has 16 amino acids. Here the CDR3 DNA reads TGTGCCAGCAGCTCGATGAACAGAGATGGGAGAACTGAAGCTTTCTTT. Amino acid sequence: CASSSMNRDGRTEAFF.

The chain joins TRBV30 to TRBJ2-7; 7 nucleotides agree with TRBD1. The germline V gene encodes CDR1 GTSNPN and CDR2 SVGIG (reference sequence). J gave up 0 bases and V 2 bases, and 7 bases lay outside the gene matches. This CDR3 is built from 15 residues. CDR3 protein: CAWSPTGLSSYEQYF. In DNA, the CDR3 is TGTGCCTGGAGTCCGACAGGGTTGAGCTCCTACGAGCAGTACTTC.

A remark on this clone: This sample also contains other DNA sequences that code for the same CDR3. The chain combines TRBV27 with TRBJ2-7; maybe TRBD2 (5 bases). The length of the CDR3 is 11 residues. Trimming stripped 3 bases from V and 7 bases from J, with 7 bases between. Germline lookup yields CDR1 MNHEY and CDR2 SMNVEV (reference sequence). The CDR3 loop is CASSFSGEQYF. CDR3 sequence (DNA): TGTGCCAGCAGTTTCTCGGGAGAGCAGTACTTC.

The chain joins TRBV30 to TRBJ1-2, with D possibly matching TRBD1 (5 bases). V lost 4 bases, J lost 0 bases, and 9 bases lay in between. In germline, CDR1 is GTSNPN, CDR2 SVGIG (reference sequence). This CDR3 region has 13 residues. DNA of the CDR3: TGTGCCTGGAAAGGGGTTGCTAACTATGGCTACACCTTC. Translated: CAWKGVANYGYTF.

In this sample, this clone turned up a few times. J is TRBJ2-5 and V is TRBV4-1; the D is unclear. Germline lookup yields CDR1 MGHRA and CDR2 YSYEKL. The V and J ends lost 2 bases and 2 bases respectively, with 9 bases between them. The CDR3 consists of 14 residues. In DNA form, the CDR3 reads TGCGCCAGCAGCCAAAACGTGGGGCAAGAGACCCAGTACTTC. Its protein product is CASSQNVGQETQYF.

The V gene is TRBV19, the J gene TRBJ2-5, with D possibly TRBD1 on 6 matching bases. There are 14 residues in the CDR3. Germline values: CDR1 LNHDA, CDR2 SQIVND (reference sequence). Trimming shortened V by 5 bases and J by 3 bases, and 13 bases separated the two germline ends. CDR3: CASSSTGREETQYF. CDR3 nucleotides: TGTGCCAGTAGTTCTACAGGGCGGGAAGAGACCCAGTACTTC.

The chain combines TRBV29-1 with TRBJ2-2; 8 nucleotides line up with TRBD1. CDR1 and CDR2 from the germline V gene are SQVTM and ANQGSEA. V was clipped by 4 bases and J by 6 bases; unmatched bases: 13. The CDR3 is 16 residues long. The CDR3 nucleotides read TGCAGCGTTGCGGAAGGTAGCGGACAGGGTCCCGGGGAGCTGTTTTTT. Amino acids: CSVAEGSGQGPGELFF.

V and J are TRBV28 and TRBJ2-3; D remains unclear. The germline V gene encodes CDR1 MDHEN and CDR2 SYDVKM. Trimming pared 4 bases from V and 5 bases from J, leaving 4 bases between. The CDR3 has 11 residues. CDR3 amino acids: CASSYRDTQYF. The CDR3 nucleotides are TGTGCCAGCAGTTACCGAGATACGCAGTATTTT.

The table lists this clone with a few counts. This rearrangement joins TRBV29-1 to TRBJ2-7; D ambiguous. Looked up from germline, CDR1 is SQVTM and CDR2 is ANQGSEA. The CDR3 spans 12 residues. Deletions cut 0 bases from V and 7 bases from J, with 10 bases between. This CDR3 is CSVEDVSREQYF. The CDR3 nucleotides are TGCAGCGTTGAAGATGTGTCTCGTGAGCAGTACTTC.

The chain has TRBV5-6 and TRBJ2-7; no clear D gene. Trimming took 4 bases from V and 3 from J, leaving 17 bases between them. The germline V gene has CDR1 SGHDT and CDR2 YYEEEE. The CDR3 length is 15 residues. The CDR3 region is CASSRHRVMGYEQYF. The CDR3 region has the DNA TGTGCCAGCAGCCGTCATCGGGTGATGGGCTACGAGCAGTACTTC. The full variable domain, in which reference TRBV5-6 and TRBJ2-7 provide the parts outside the CDR3, is DAGVTQSPTHLIKTRGQQVTLRCSPKSGHDTVSWYQQALGQGPQFIFQYYEEEERQRGNFPDRFSGHQFPNYSSELNVNALLLGDSALYLCASSRHRVMGYEQYFGPGTRLTVT.

This chain uses TRBV7-9 with TRBJ2-3; D is possibly TRBD1 (5 bases). Germline V gene sequence: CDR1 SEHNR, CDR2 FQNEAQ (reference sequence). CDR3 length equals 18 residues. V was shortened by 4 bases and J by 1 base, with 21 bases between the two germline ends. CDR3 bases: TGTGCCAGCAGCTCCACCAGTCCTCAGGGCCCCGGCACAGATACGCAGTATTTT. It codes for CASSSTSPQGPGTDTQYF.

The CDR3 region has the DNA TGTGCCATCAGCGGACTAGCGGGGGGGCTCAATGAGCAGTTCTTC. Translating gives CAISGLAGGLNEQFF. The rearrangement joins TRBV10-3 to TRBJ2-1, with TRBD2 matching 15 bases. Trimming took 6 bases from V and 6 from J; bases not matched to a gene: 3. Germline CDR1 ENHRY, CDR2 SYGVKD. This CDR3 spans 15 amino acids.

CDR3 amino acids: CASSVDGGAQYF. The CDR3 DNA follows: TGTGCCAGCAGCGTAGACGGGGGGGCGCAGTATTTT. The chain joins TRBV9 to TRBJ2-3; 8 bases match TRBD2. CDR3 length: 12 amino acids. The J segment lost 10 bases and the V segment lost 0 bases, leaving 1 base of the junction unmatched. Germline CDR1 is SGDLS and CDR2 is YYNGEE.

This clone has only a few counts. The V and J genes are TRBV28 and TRBJ1-5; D is unresolved. V dropped 8 bases and J dropped 3 bases, with 11 bases sitting between them. There are 13 residues in the CDR3. CDR1 and CDR2 from the germline V gene are MDHEN and SYDVKM. CDR3 coding DNA: TGTGCCAGCGCTAACACCTACAATCAGCCCCAGCATTTT. Its protein is CASANTYNQPQHF.

The V and J genes are TRBV7-9 and TRBJ2-7, with unresolved D. This CDR3 region has 12 residues. CDR1 is SEHNR, CDR2 FQNEAQ, per germline (reference sequence). The V end was cut by 4 bases, the J end by 3 bases, with 7 bases between. The CDR3 is CASSSLIYEQYF. CDR3 coding DNA: TGTGCCAGCAGCTCTCTGATCTACGAGCAGTACTTC.

This clone has only a few counts. The chain combines TRBV13 with TRBJ2-1; D is possibly TRBD2 (6 bases). Between the trimmed V and J ends, which lost 0 bases and 6 bases, there was a span of 6 bases. Germline CDR1 and CDR2: PRHDT and FYEKMQ (reference sequence). CDR3 length: 13 residues. The CDR3: CASSLGGGNEQFF. In nucleotides, the CDR3 is TGTGCCAGCAGCTTAGGCGGGGGCAATGAGCAGTTCTTC.

This clone has just a few counts. The rearrangement links TRBV7-9 to TRBJ2-2; the D is unclear. V was shortened by 4 bases and J by 1 base, with 10 bases between the two germline ends. Germline V lookup: CDR1 SEHNR, CDR2 FQNEAQ (reference sequence). The CDR3 contains 15 residues. CDR3 loop: CASSSRALNTGELFF. The CDR3 DNA reads TGTGCCAGCAGCTCACGGGCGTTGAACACCGGGGAGCTGTTTTTT.

The chain combines TRBV29-1 with TRBJ1-1; D call uncertain. Per the germline V gene, CDR1 is SQVTM and CDR2 is ANQGSEA. Trimming removed 5 bases from V and 7 bases from J, with 11 bases in between. This CDR3 is built from 11 residues. CDR3 nucleotides: TGCAGCGTTATTGACGGATATGAAGCTTTCTTT. This codes for CSVIDGYEAFF.

This chain joins TRBV2 and TRBJ2-4, with 7 bases aligning to TRBD1. Germline V gene data show CDR1 as SNHLY and CDR2 as FYNNEI. The V and J ends lost 4 bases and 3 bases, in that order; junction bases with no gene match: 6. The CDR3 runs 15 residues. The CDR3 DNA reads as TGTGCCAGCAGTGTCCCCGGGGACAGCAAAAACATTCAGTACTTC. This translates into CASSVPGDSKNIQYF. Looking up the rest from reference TRBV2 and TRBJ2-4 gives the full variable domain: EPEVTQTPSHQVTQMGQEVILRCVPISNHLYFYWYRQILGQKVEFLVSFYNNEISEKSEIFDDQFSVERPDGSNFTLKIRSTKLEDSAMYFCASSVPGDSKNIQYFGAGTRLSVL.

The chain employs TRBV7-2 and TRBJ2-7; D ambiguous. Trimming removed 5 bases at V and 4 bases at J, with 6 bases between. Germline CDR1 SGHTA, CDR2 FQGNSA. The CDR3 has 11 amino acids. The CDR3 is CASSLRYEQYF. The CDR3 nucleotides read TGTGCCAGCAGCCTCCGATACGAGCAGTACTTC.

This chain links TRBV29-1 with TRBJ2-1; D is perhaps TRBD1 (6 bases). V was clipped by 7 bases and J by 8 bases, with 12 bases between them. The CDR3 has 11 residues. Per the germline V gene, CDR1 is SQVTM and CDR2 is ANQGSEA. The CDR3: CSGTQGHEQFF. CDR3 DNA: TGCAGCGGGACACAGGGTCATGAGCAGTTCTTC.

This clone was seen more than once but under ten times. The chain carries TRBV29-1 and TRBJ2-4; D not certain. V was shortened by 5 bases and J by 0 bases, with 8 bases between the two germline ends. The CDR3 consists of 13 residues. Germline V lookup: CDR1 SQVTM, CDR2 ANQGSEA. The CDR3 DNA sequence: TGCAGCGTTTTATCCGGAGCCAAAAACATTCAGTACTTC. Translating gives CSVLSGAKNIQYF. The full variable domain, rest sourced from reference TRBV29-1 and TRBJ2-4, is SAVISQKPSRDICQRGTSLTIQCQVDSQVTMMFWYRQQPGQSLTLIATANQGSEATYESGFVIDKFPISRPNLTFSTLTVSNMSPEDSSIYLCSVLSGAKNIQYFGAGTRLSVL.

V and J are TRBV9 and TRBJ1-5, with 8 bases identical to TRBD1. Germline CDR1 SGDLS, CDR2 YYNGEE. The CDR3 contains 14 residues. The V segment lost 3 bases and the J segment 4 bases; nucleotides outside the gene matches: 3. The CDR3 DNA reads as TGTGCCAGCAGCGACGGGACAGGAAATCAGCCCCAGCATTTT. Translated, it gives CASSDGTGNQPQHF.